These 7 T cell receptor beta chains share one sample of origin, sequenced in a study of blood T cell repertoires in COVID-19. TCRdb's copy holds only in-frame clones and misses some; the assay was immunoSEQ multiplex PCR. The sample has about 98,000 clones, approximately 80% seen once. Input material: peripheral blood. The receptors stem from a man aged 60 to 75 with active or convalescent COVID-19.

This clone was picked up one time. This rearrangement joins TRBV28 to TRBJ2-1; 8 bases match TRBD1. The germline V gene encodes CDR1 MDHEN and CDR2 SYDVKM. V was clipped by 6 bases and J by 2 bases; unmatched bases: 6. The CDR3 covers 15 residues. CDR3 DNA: TGTGCCAGCAGCCCAGCAGGGGGCACCTACAATGAGCAGTTCTTC. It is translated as CASSPAGGTYNEQFF.

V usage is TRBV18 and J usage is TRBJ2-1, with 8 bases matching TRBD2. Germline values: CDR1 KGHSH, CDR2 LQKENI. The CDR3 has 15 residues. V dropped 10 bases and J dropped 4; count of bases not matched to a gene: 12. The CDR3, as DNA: TGTGCCAACTCCCCCGGGGCGGGAGGATACAATGAGCAGTTCTTC. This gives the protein CANSPGAGGYNEQFF.

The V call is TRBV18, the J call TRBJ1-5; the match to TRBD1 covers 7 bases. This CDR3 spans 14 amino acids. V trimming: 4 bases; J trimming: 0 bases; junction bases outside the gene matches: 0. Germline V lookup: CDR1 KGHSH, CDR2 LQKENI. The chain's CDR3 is CASSRDSSNQPQHF. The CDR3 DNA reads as TGTGCCAGCTCACGGGACAGTAGCAATCAGCCCCAGCATTTT.

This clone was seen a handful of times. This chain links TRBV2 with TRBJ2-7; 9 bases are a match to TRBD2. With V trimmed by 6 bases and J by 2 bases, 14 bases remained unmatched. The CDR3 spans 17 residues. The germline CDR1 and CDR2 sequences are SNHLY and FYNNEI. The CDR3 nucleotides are TGTGCCAGCAGGGCCTCGGTGGGTAGCGGGAGCCCCTACGAGCAGTACTTC. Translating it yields CASRASVGSGSPYEQYF.

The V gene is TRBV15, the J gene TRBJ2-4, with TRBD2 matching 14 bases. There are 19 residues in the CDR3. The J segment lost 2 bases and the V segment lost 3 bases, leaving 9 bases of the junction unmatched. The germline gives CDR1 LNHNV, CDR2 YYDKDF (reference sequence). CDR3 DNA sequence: TGTGCCACCAGCAGGGTGGGACTAGCGGGAGAGTTACCCAAAAACATTCAGTACTTC. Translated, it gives CATSRVGLAGELPKNIQYF.

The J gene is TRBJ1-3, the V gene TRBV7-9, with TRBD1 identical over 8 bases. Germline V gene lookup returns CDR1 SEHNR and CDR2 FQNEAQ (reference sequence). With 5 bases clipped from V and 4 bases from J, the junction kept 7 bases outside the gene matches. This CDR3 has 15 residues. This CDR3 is CASSPGQGGGNTIYF. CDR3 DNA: TGTGCCAGCAGCCCCGGACAGGGAGGCGGAAACACCATATATTTT.

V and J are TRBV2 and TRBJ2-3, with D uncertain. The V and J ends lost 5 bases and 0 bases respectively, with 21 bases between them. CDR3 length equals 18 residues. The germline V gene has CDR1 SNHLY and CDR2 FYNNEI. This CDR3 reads CASSRLGPQVASTDTQYF. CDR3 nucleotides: TGTGCCAGCAGTCGATTGGGCCCTCAAGTCGCTAGCACAGATACGCAGTATTTT.